This T cell receptor (beta chain) was recovered during a study of identical twins. Unique molecular identifiers were present on the cDNA, and a universal primer site came from template switching. TCRdb re-called the 5' RACE reads through MiXCR, storing one row per CDR3 protein. The table has just over 500,000 distinct CDR3 sequences, 20% to 25% seen once. The sample holds a few counts of this clonotype. Its antigen is currently unknown. The study, taken as a whole, reports: Twin-shared out-of-frame alpha sequences showed excess low generation probability.

These data also featured in a second study, about T cells expressing NK-cell markers.

This sequence originates from a woman under 30 in good health. Material: CD4+ T cells sorted from blood.

The DNA of the CDR3 is TGTGCTAGTGGTTTGACCCTCCATAATGAGCAGTTCTTC. This sequence encodes CASGLTLHNEQFF. The rearrangement links TRBV12-5 to TRBJ2-1; D is unclear. Germline V gene lookup returns CDR1 LGHNT and CDR2 FRNRAP. V was clipped by 2 bases and J by 7 bases, with 9 bases between them. The CDR3 covers 13 residues.